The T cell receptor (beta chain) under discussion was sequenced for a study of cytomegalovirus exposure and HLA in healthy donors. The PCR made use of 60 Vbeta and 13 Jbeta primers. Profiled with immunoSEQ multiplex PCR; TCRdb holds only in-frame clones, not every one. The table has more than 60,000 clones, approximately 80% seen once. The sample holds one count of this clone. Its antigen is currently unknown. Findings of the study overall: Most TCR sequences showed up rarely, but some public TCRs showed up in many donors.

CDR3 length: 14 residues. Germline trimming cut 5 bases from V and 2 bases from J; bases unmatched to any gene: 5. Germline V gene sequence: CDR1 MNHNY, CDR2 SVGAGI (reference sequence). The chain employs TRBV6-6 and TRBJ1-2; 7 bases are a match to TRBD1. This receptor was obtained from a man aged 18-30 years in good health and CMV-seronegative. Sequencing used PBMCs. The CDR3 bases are TGTGCCAGCAGTGGGGGACAGAGGAACTATGGCTACACCTTC. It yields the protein CASSGGQRNYGYTF.